This paragraph reports one T cell receptor beta chain. This record comes from a study of a mutant IDH1 vaccine in newly diagnosed glioma. Time point here: baseline, week 1 (first vaccination visit). Treatment given: pre-vaccination baseline after standard-of-care therapy. The assay was immunoSEQ multiplex PCR, and TCRdb's table has in-frame clones only and misses some. The sample has around 100,000 clones, around 80% seen once. Trimming shortened V by 5 bases and J by 10 bases, and 19 bases separated the two germline ends. This CDR3 comprises 15 residues. Looked up from germline, CDR1 is SGHRS and CDR2 is YFSETQ.

The specimen was PBMCs, collected from a glioma patient treated with radiotherapy, temozolomide or both. The TCR sequence derives from a man aged 35 to 55 with glioma. Some clones in this sample may be carry-over from other donors' samples. V gene TRBV5-1 combines with J gene TRBJ1-6; TRBD1 is a possible D gene (5 bases). In DNA, the CDR3 is TGCGCCAGCAGAAATACCCAGTGGGGCGAATCACCCCTCCACTTT. It translates to CASRNTQWGESPLHF. The complete variable domain, with remaining parts taken from reference TRBV5-1 and TRBJ1-6, reads KAGVTQTPRYLIKTRGQQVTLSCSPISGHRSVSWYQQTPGQGLQFLFEYFSETQRNKGNFPGRFSGRQFSNSRSEMNVSTLELGDSALYLCASRNTQWGESPLHFGNGTRLTVT.